This is a list of T cell receptor beta chains from one sample in a study of beta chain features in type 1 diabetes. Sequencing was performed with immunoSEQ multiplex PCR; in TCRdb, only in-frame clones are kept and a portion is missing. The data contain about 230,000 clones, over 7.5% of them singletons. Sequences were obtained from naive CD4+ T cells from blood. The receptors come from a woman younger than 35 in good health. The CDR3 runs from the conserved cysteine through the conserved F or W. Fields, in order: clone size, D gene, V gene, J gene, CDR3 protein, CDR3 DNA. The D gene is left open where the match is weak. Rows may omit the clone size; those that give it use once, few, many or a size class.

few	-	TRBV25-1	TRBJ1-1	CASSGELNVETFF	TGTGCCAGCAGTGGTGAACTAAATGTCGAGACTTTCTTT
few	-	TRBV2	TRBJ2-5	CASSLTQETQYF	TGTGCCAGCAGCTTGACACAGGAGACCCAGTACTTC
-	TRBD2	TRBV2	TRBJ2-3	CASSGSGVGADTQYF	TGTGCCAGCAGTGGAAGCGGGGTTGGAGCAGATACGCAGTATTTT
few	-	TRBV30	TRBJ2-5	CAWSSSETQYF	TGTGCCTGGAGTTCGTCCGAGACCCAGTACTTC
-	TRBD2	TRBV30	TRBJ2-2	CAWSRRLAGGGELFF	TGTGCCTGGAGTCGGCGACTAGCCGGCGGCGGGGAGCTGTTTTTT
-	-	TRBV9	TRBJ1-1	CASSSRAGSVFNTEAFF	TGTGCCAGCAGCAGCCGGGCAGGGTCAGTCTTTAACACTGAAGCTTTCTTT
few	TRBD2	TRBV6-6	TRBJ2-1	CASSNSGSNEQFF	TGTGCCAGCAGCAATAGCGGGAGTAATGAGCAGTTCTTC
few	-	TRBV27	TRBJ2-3	CASSRRGNTDTQYF	TGTGCCAGCAGCCGAAGGGGGAACACAGATACGCAGTATTTT
few	TRBD1	TRBV2	TRBJ2-5	CASSGRTGGGETQYF	TGTGCCAGCAGTGGAAGGACAGGGGGAGGAGAGACCCAGTACTTC
few	TRBD2	TRBV7-7	TRBJ2-7	CASSPGLASNEQYF	TGTGCCAGCAGCCCGGGACTAGCTTCGAACGAGCAGTACTTC
few	-	TRBV15	TRBJ1-1	CATSRDSGQPRAFF	TGTGCCACCAGCAGAGATAGTGGACAACCGCGGGCTTTCTTT
-	TRBD2	TRBV5-6	TRBJ2-5	CASSLVAGGEETQYF	TGTGCCAGCAGCTTGGTTGCGGGGGGCGAAGAGACCCAGTACTTC
few	TRBD2	TRBV5-4	TRBJ2-7	CASSTGTTGYEQYF	TGTGCCAGCAGCACCGGGACTACCGGCTACGAGCAGTACTTC
-	-	TRBV5-1	TRBJ2-3	CASSPHTDTQYF	TGCGCCAGCAGCCCCCACACAGATACGCAGTATTTT
-	TRBD2	TRBV11-2	TRBJ2-7	CASTTPRGGSYEQYF	TGTGCCAGCACCACCCCCCGGGGGGGTTCCTACGAGCAGTACTTC
-	-	TRBV5-4	TRBJ1-1	CASSLRGSAEAFF	TGTGCCAGCAGCTTGAGGGGTTCGGCTGAAGCTTTCTTT
few	TRBD1	TRBV7-9	TRBJ2-7	CASSYRTGFLYEQYF	TGTGCCAGCAGCTATCGGACAGGATTCCTCTACGAGCAGTACTTC
many	-	TRBV18	TRBJ2-7	CASSPSSSREQYF	TGTGCCAGCTCACCCAGCAGTTCCAGGGAGCAGTACTTC
-	-	TRBV2	TRBJ1-6	CASSPVGGSGSNNSPLHF	TGTGCCAGCAGCCCCGTGGGGGGGTCGGGGAGCAATAATTCACCCCTCCACTTT
-	-	TRBV11-3	TRBJ2-7	CASSSEQGYEQYF	TGTGCCAGCAGCAGTGAACAGGGATACGAGCAGTACTTC
few	TRBD1	TRBV2	TRBJ2-6	CASSRPGQGVSPGANVLTF	TGTGCCAGCAGCCGCCCGGGACAGGGGGTTTCCCCTGGGGCCAACGTCCTGACTTTC
many	TRBD2	TRBV15	TRBJ2-2	CATGLAGDTGELFF	TGTGCCACGGGACTAGCGGGGGACACCGGGGAGCTGTTTTTT
few	TRBD1	TRBV27	TRBJ1-1	CASSLRGGSNTEAFF	TGTGCCAGCAGTTTAAGAGGGGGCTCTAACACTGAAGCTTTCTTT
-	TRBD1	TRBV4-1	TRBJ1-1	CASSSAPGAGGVPTEAFF	TGCGCCAGCAGCTCAGCGCCAGGGGCAGGGGGCGTCCCCACTGAAGCTTTCTTT
-	TRBD1	TRBV2	TRBJ1-3	CASIMDRAGNTIYF	TGTGCCAGCATTATGGACAGGGCTGGAAACACCATATATTTT
-	-	TRBV5-1	TRBJ1-4	CASSATGMTNEKLFF	TGCGCCAGCAGCGCTACAGGGATGACTAATGAAAAACTGTTTTTT
-	-	TRBV6-1	TRBJ1-5	CASSVSTPGGAGNQPQHF	TGTGCCAGCAGTGTATCCACCCCTGGGGGGGCTGGCAATCAGCCCCAGCATTTT
few	TRBD1	TRBV15	TRBJ1-5	CATSRAWDSPHQPQHF	TGTGCCACCAGCAGAGCGTGGGACAGCCCCCATCAGCCCCAGCATTTT
-	-	TRBV30	TRBJ1-1	CAWSPPRRVNTEAFF	TGTGCCTGGAGTCCACCTCGGAGGGTGAACACTGAAGCTTTCTTT
few	-	TRBV6-6	TRBJ1-1	CASSYSIENTEAFF	TGTGCCAGCAGTTACTCGATAGAGAACACTGAAGCTTTCTTT
few	TRBD1	TRBV29-1	TRBJ2-1	CSVQTGPNEQFF	TGCAGCGTTCAGACAGGGCCCAATGAGCAGTTCTTC
-	-	TRBV19	TRBJ2-3	CASSILGGTDTQYF	TGTGCCAGTAGTATATTGGGAGGAACAGATACGCAGTATTTT
-	-	TRBV7-9	TRBJ1-2	CASSLEMRTGTGYTF	TGTGCCAGCAGCTTAGAGATGAGAACAGGAACTGGCTACACCTTC
many	TRBD1	TRBV23-1	TRBJ2-1	CASLLEGQGSYNEQFF	TGCGCCAGCCTATTGGAGGGACAGGGGTCCTACAATGAGCAGTTCTTC
-	-	TRBV12-5	TRBJ2-2	CASGLSRQGLSPRTGELFF	TGTGCTAGTGGTTTGTCCCGACAGGGACTTTCCCCGCGAACCGGGGAGCTGTTTTTT
few	TRBD1	TRBV6-6	TRBJ2-7	CASSQPGQSSYEQYF	TGTGCCAGCAGCCAACCGGGACAGTCTTCCTACGAGCAGTACTTC
once	TRBD1	TRBV29-1	TRBJ1-4	CSAASRDRARTNEKLFF	TGCAGCGCAGCGTCCCGGGACAGGGCCCGCACTAATGAAAAACTGTTTTTT
-	-	TRBV27	TRBJ1-2	CASSPGGLLKSYTF	TGTGCCAGCAGCCCCGGGGGGTTGTTAAAGAGCTACACCTTC